Shown below are 27 T cell receptor beta chains from a single sample sequenced in a study of spatial heterogeneity in lung cancer. In TCRdb, the 5' RACE reads were re-called with MiXCR into one record per CDR3 protein. This sample has some 97,000 distinct CDR3 sequences; 4% to 4.5% occur once, and the top ten carry around 20%. These receptors have no identified antigens. Stated time point: sample taken at primary tumor resection. Notes on the study in general: Mutation counts in tumors were tracked by counts of expanded intratumoral alpha and beta TCRs.

Sequencing was performed on lung tumor tissue, taken at surgery. These receptors were obtained from a male donor with early-stage non-small cell lung cancer.

In its sample, this clonotype was seen many times. The V gene is TRBV2, the J gene TRBJ2-7, with 7 bases matching TRBD1. The CDR3 extends over 14 amino acids. CDR1 is SNHLY and CDR2 is FYNNEI in the germline V gene. With 5 bases clipped from V and 2 bases from J, the junction kept 6 bases outside the gene matches. CDR3 in amino acids: CASSPGTEAYEQYF. Here the CDR3 DNA reads TGTGCCAGCAGTCCCGGGACAGAAGCCTACGAGCAGTACTTC. Combining the CDR3 with reference TRBV2 and TRBJ2-7 gives the whole variable domain EPEVTQTPSHQVTQMGQEVILRCVPISNHLYFYWYRQILGQKVEFLVSFYNNEISEKSEIFDDQFSVERPDGSNFTLKIRSTKLEDSAMYFCASSPGTEAYEQYFGPGTRLTVT.

V usage is TRBV6-1 and J usage is TRBJ2-2; unclear D gene. The CDR3 extends over 17 amino acids. The germline CDR1 and CDR2 sequences are MNHNS and SASEGT. V dropped 1 base and J dropped 0 bases, with 12 bases sitting between them. CDR3 DNA sequence: TGTGCCAGCAGTGAAGTGGTCGTGACACCGAACACCGGGGAGCTGTTTTTT. Translating gives CASSEVVVTPNTGELFF.

At least ten counts were recorded for this clonotype. The chain joins TRBV28 to TRBJ1-5; possible D gene TRBD1, 5 bases. The germline V gene has CDR1 MDHEN and CDR2 SYDVKM. V lost 4 bases and J lost 7, with 14 bases in between. The length of the CDR3 is 14 residues. The CDR3 spells CASSWAGPRQPQHF. CDR3 in DNA: TGTGCCAGCAGTTGGGCAGGGCCAAGGCAGCCCCAGCATTTT.

This clonotype was observed many times. J is TRBJ2-1 and V is TRBV30; 8 bases line up with TRBD2. This CDR3 comprises 15 residues. The V segment lost 4 bases and the J segment 2 bases; nucleotides outside the gene matches: 7. Per the germline V gene, CDR1 is GTSNPN and CDR2 is SVGIG (reference sequence). The CDR3 loop reads CAWTRTSSPYNEQFF. Written as DNA, the CDR3 is TGTGCCTGGACCCGGACTAGCAGCCCCTACAATGAGCAGTTCTTC.

This clonotype has at least ten counts. V usage is TRBV6-1 and J usage is TRBJ2-7; D uncertain. The germline V and J ends were trimmed by 3 bases and 7 bases, with 13 bases remaining between them. The CDR3 has 13 residues. Looked up from germline, CDR1 is MNHNS and CDR2 is SASEGT. The CDR3 nucleotides are TGTGCCAGCAGTGAGAGCCGCATCGGTGAGCAGTACTTC. It specifies CASSESRIGEQYF.

This clonotype was observed at least ten times. The J gene is TRBJ2-7, the V gene TRBV28; D call uncertain. The CDR3 extends over 12 amino acids. The V gene lost 3 bases and the J gene lost 3 bases, with 6 bases spanning the gap. Germline CDR1 reads MDHEN; CDR2 reads SYDVKM. CDR3 sequence: CASSFRIYEQYF. The CDR3 region has the DNA TGTGCCAGCAGTTTTAGAATCTACGAGCAGTACTTC.

At least ten counts were recorded for this clonotype. J is TRBJ1-2 and V is TRBV7-8; no clear D. The CDR3 covers 19 residues. The V gene lost 1 base and the J gene lost 1 base, with 22 bases spanning the gap. The V gene's germline CDR1 is SGHVS and CDR2 FQNEAQ. CDR3 loop: CASSLDTRVSADHNYGYTF. The CDR3 nucleotides read TGTGCCAGCAGCTTAGACACTAGGGTTTCGGCAGATCATAACTATGGCTACACCTTC.

V usage is TRBV20-1 and J usage is TRBJ2-2; no reliable D call. The CDR3 is made up of 12 amino acids. The V and J ends lost 6 bases and 5 bases respectively, with 10 bases between them. Germline V gives CDR1 DFQATT, CDR2 SNEGSKA (reference sequence). This CDR3 reads CSAERGTGELFF. As DNA, the CDR3 is TGCAGTGCCGAGAGAGGAACCGGGGAGCTGTTTTTT.

This clonotype was counted many times. The genes are TRBV5-1 and TRBJ2-2; D might be TRBD1 or TRBD2, each matching 5 bases. This CDR3 comprises 14 residues. The germline V gene has CDR1 SGHRS and CDR2 YFSETQ. Trimming stripped 4 bases from V and 0 bases from J, with 7 bases between. The CDR3 DNA sequence: TGCGCCAGCAGCAGGGACGCGAACACCGGGGAGCTGTTTTTT. Its protein is CASSRDANTGELFF.

This clonotype has ten or more counts. The chain recombines TRBV11-3 with TRBJ2-1; 9 bases fit TRBD2. The CDR3 covers 14 residues. Looked up from germline, CDR1 is SGHNT and CDR2 is YENEEA. Losses at the gene ends were 5 bases for V and 8 bases for J; bases not matched to a gene: 7. In nucleotides, the CDR3 is TGTGCCAGCAGCCCGGGACTAGCTGGCGATGAGCAGTTCTTC. Translated: CASSPGLAGDEQFF. Complete variable domain (other parts from reference TRBV11-3 and TRBJ2-1): EAGVVQSPRYKIIEKKQPVAFWCNPISGHNTLYWYLQNLGQGPELLIRYENEEAVDDSQLPKDRFSAERLKGVDSTLKIQPAELGDSAVYLCASSPGLAGDEQFFGPGTRLTVL.

This clonotype was seen ten or more times. The rearrangement joins TRBV14 to TRBJ2-3; D gene uncertain. Germline values: CDR1 SGHDN, CDR2 FVKESK. The CDR3 is 13 residues long. The ends were cut back, 1 base at V and 3 bases at J, with 5 bases in the middle. This CDR3 is CASSQARTDTQYF. Written as DNA, the CDR3 is TGTGCCAGCAGCCAAGCGAGGACAGATACGCAGTATTTT.

At least ten counts were recorded for this clonotype. The chain carries TRBV27 and TRBJ2-7, with D perhaps TRBD2 (6 bases). The CDR3 runs to 13 residues. The germline gives CDR1 MNHEY, CDR2 SMNVEV (reference sequence). The V and J ends lost 6 bases and 3 bases respectively, with 12 bases between them. CDR3 region: CASRPTGSYEQYF. CDR3 coding DNA: TGTGCCAGCAGACCCACCGGGAGCTACGAGCAGTACTTC.

This clonotype was observed many times. V and J are TRBV7-2 and TRBJ2-3; no definite D call. The CDR3 has 14 residues. Germline CDR1 reads SGHTA; CDR2 reads FQGNSA. V lost 3 bases to trimming and J lost 1 base, with 8 bases between them. The CDR3 DNA reads as TGTGCCAGCAGCTTGGGGTCTCGCACAGATACGCAGTATTTT. This codes for CASSLGSRTDTQYF.

This clonotype was recorded at least ten times. The chain couples TRBV12-3 or TRBV12-4 to TRBJ1-2, with D unclear. The length of the CDR3 is 12 residues. Trimming left V 6 bases short and J 4 bases short, with 9 bases between. The CDR3 reads CASSQDRYGYTF. CDR3 in DNA: TGTGCCAGCAGCCAGGACCGCTATGGCTACACCTTC.

Only a few counts were recorded for this clonotype. The chain couples TRBV7-9 to TRBJ1-1, with D maybe TRBD1 (5 bases). The CDR3 is 15 residues long. V was clipped by 2 bases and J by 4 bases, with 14 bases between them. Per germline, CDR1 SEHNR and CDR2 FQNEAQ (reference sequence). This CDR3 reads CASSLRGREATEAFF. The CDR3 DNA is TGTGCCAGCAGCTTAAGGGGCAGGGAGGCCACTGAAGCTTTCTTT.

The gene calls are TRBV7-9 and TRBJ2-3, with a possible D match to TRBD1 (5 bases). There are 14 residues in the CDR3. Germline V gene data show CDR1 as SEHNR and CDR2 as FQNEAQ (reference sequence). V lost 3 bases, J lost 4 bases, and 11 bases lay in between. The CDR3 loop reads CASSLGRVPDTQYF. DNA for the CDR3: TGTGCCAGCAGCTTGGGGCGCGTCCCAGATACGCAGTATTTT.

This clonotype was counted a few times. V is TRBV6-1 and J is TRBJ1-1, with 7 bases lining up with TRBD1. This CDR3 has 13 amino acids. The trim removed 6 bases at V and 3 bases at J, leaving 4 bases unmatched. The germline CDR1 and CDR2 sequences are MNHNS and SASEGT. The chain's CDR3 is CASRAGGDTEAFF. Written as DNA, the CDR3 is TGTGCCAGCAGAGCAGGGGGGGACACTGAAGCTTTCTTT.

This clonotype appeared a few times. The chain links TRBV30 to TRBJ2-1, with D possibly matching TRBD1 (7 bases). V was clipped by 2 bases and J by 7 bases, with 15 bases between them. The germline CDR1 and CDR2 sequences are GTSNPN and SVGIG (reference sequence). The CDR3 covers 14 residues. This CDR3 reads CAWSQEGALNEQFF. The CDR3 nucleotides read TGTGCCTGGAGTCAGGAGGGGGCTCTTAATGAGCAGTTCTTC.

This clonotype has ten or more counts. V is TRBV27 and J is TRBJ2-7, with no clear D. This CDR3 region has 14 residues. CDR1 and CDR2 (germline): MNHEY, SMNVEV (reference sequence). The V and J ends lost 4 bases and 0 bases respectively, with 10 bases between them. The CDR3 nucleotides are TGTGCCAGCAGTTGGCAGTTTAGCTCCTACGAGCAGTACTTC. This encodes CASSWQFSSYEQYF.

This clonotype was seen a few times. J is TRBJ2-3 and V is TRBV7-9, with TRBD1 identical over 10 bases. The CDR3 sequence is 15 residues long. V lost 4 bases to trimming and J lost 3 bases; unmatched junction nucleotides: 4. Germline CDR1 is SEHNR and CDR2 is FQNEAQ (reference sequence). The CDR3 loop reads CASSSGTGVTDTQYF. The CDR3 nucleotides are TGTGCCAGCAGCTCCGGGACAGGGGTGACAGATACGCAGTATTTT. Filled out from reference TRBV7-9 and TRBJ2-3, the complete variable domain reads DTGVSQNPRHKITKRGQNVTFRCDPISEHNRLYWYRQTLGQGPEFLTYFQNEAQLEKSRLLSDRFSAERPKGSFSTLEIQRTEQGDSAMYLCASSSGTGVTDTQYFGPGTRLTVL.

This clonotype was recorded a few times. The chain uses TRBV20-1 and TRBJ1-1; TRBD1 agrees at 7 bases. With 4 bases clipped from V and 4 bases from J, the junction kept 9 bases outside the gene matches. Germline lookup yields CDR1 DFQATT and CDR2 SNEGSKA (reference sequence). This CDR3 region has 14 residues. The CDR3 region has the DNA TGCAGTGCTATCAGTAGACAGGGTTTCACTGAAGCTTTCTTT. Translated, it gives CSAISRQGFTEAFF.

This chain uses TRBV29-1 with TRBJ2-1; D possibly uses TRBD1 or TRBD2 (6 bases each). This CDR3 has 13 amino acids. The V end lost 8 bases, the J end lost 0 bases, and 11 bases lay between the germline ends. Germline CDR1 is SQVTM and CDR2 is ANQGSEA. CDR3 residues: CSLGGSSYNEQFF. CDR3 coding DNA: TGCAGCTTAGGGGGGAGCTCCTACAATGAGCAGTTCTTC.

The chain combines TRBV5-4 with TRBJ2-7, with unresolved D. The V gene's germline CDR1 is SGHNT and CDR2 YYREEE (reference sequence). Trimming removed 1 base at V and 2 bases at J, with 16 bases between. This CDR3 is built from 16 residues. CDR3 DNA: TGTGCCAGCAGCTTGCCCGGGCACAACCTCCCCTACGAGCAGTACTTC. It specifies CASSLPGHNLPYEQYF.

This clonotype was found a few times. The chain uses TRBV20-1 and TRBJ2-6; 12 bases are shared with TRBD2. The CDR3 runs to 17 residues. Per the germline V gene, CDR1 is DFQATT and CDR2 is SNEGSKA (reference sequence). Trimming took 4 bases from V and 0 from J; bases not matched to a gene: 4. The CDR3 bases are TGCAGTGCTATGCAGGGACTAGCGGGCTCTGGGGCCAACGTCCTGACTTTC. Residues: CSAMQGLAGSGANVLTF.

This clonotype appeared many times. The chain carries TRBV5-1 and TRBJ1-2; D unclear. Trimming cost V 0 bases and J 4 bases, with 13 bases left between them. The germline gives CDR1 SGHRS, CDR2 YFSETQ. CDR3 length equals 15 residues. CDR3 amino acids: CASSLDGSGTYGYTF. The DNA of the CDR3 is TGCGCCAGCAGCTTGGACGGCAGTGGCACCTATGGCTACACCTTC.

This clonotype appeared many times. This chain uses TRBV20-1 with TRBJ1-5; 8 bases are shared with TRBD1. The CDR3 runs 16 residues. J lost 0 bases, V lost 2 bases, and 6 bases had no gene match. Germline loops: CDR1 DFQATT, CDR2 SNEGSKA (reference sequence). The CDR3 here is CSARSDRADSNQPQHF. For the CDR3, the DNA is TGCAGTGCTAGATCGGACAGGGCCGATAGCAATCAGCCCCAGCATTTT.

This sequence joins TRBV7-2 and TRBJ2-3; D not certain. Trimming removed 5 bases at V and 6 bases at J, with 15 bases between. Per germline, CDR1 SGHTA and CDR2 FQGNSA. CDR3 length equals 14 residues. This CDR3 is CASSPLSVTDTQYF. CDR3 nucleotides: TGTGCCAGCAGCCCCTTGTCCGTGACGGATACGCAGTATTTT.